The 14 T cell receptor beta chains below were found in one sample sequenced in a study of shared clonotypes between healthy human individuals. Sequencing used immunoSEQ multiplex PCR; TCRdb keeps in-frame clones, though not all of them. The data contain 550,000 to 800,000 clones, 90% of them singletons. Material for sequencing was memory CD8+ T cells from PBMCs. Subset of the sample: CD45RO+ cells pooled with CCR7-negative TemRA cells. The source of these receptors is a man aged 18 to 30 in good health. Some clones in this sample may be carry-over from other donors' samples.

This CDR3 reads CASSFWDRDYEQYF. DNA of the CDR3: TGTGCCAGCAGCTTTTGGGACAGGGACTACGAGCAGTACTTC. V is TRBV13 and J is TRBJ2-7; TRBD1 matches at 9 bases. J lost 3 bases, V lost 3 bases, and 3 bases had no gene match. This CDR3 has 14 amino acids. Looked up from germline, CDR1 is PRHDT and CDR2 is FYEKMQ (reference sequence).

The chain recombines TRBV7-9 with TRBJ2-2; 10 positions match TRBD1. This CDR3 region has 16 residues. CDR1 and CDR2 (germline): SEHNR, FQNEAQ (reference sequence). The V gene end was trimmed by 0 bases and the J gene end by 3 bases; junction bases not matched to a gene: 1. CDR3 nucleotide sequence: TGTGCCAGCAGCTTAGCTGGGACAGGGGACACCGGGGAGCTGTTTTTT. It yields the protein CASSLAGTGDTGELFF.

This clone appeared a single time. The same CDR3 is also encoded by other DNA sequences in this sample. The chain couples TRBV9 to TRBJ2-1; D uncertain. Germline loops: CDR1 SGDLS, CDR2 YYNGEE. This CDR3 contains 12 residues. Trimming shortened V by 0 bases and J by 6 bases, and 4 bases separated the two germline ends. The chain's CDR3 is CASSVGPNEQFF. DNA for the CDR3: TGTGCCAGCAGCGTAGGTCCCAATGAGCAGTTCTTC. Full variable domain (missing parts from reference TRBV9 and TRBJ2-1): DSGVTQTPKHLITATGQRVTLRCSPRSGDLSVYWYQQSLDQGLQFLIQYYNGEERAKGNILERFSAQQFPDLHSELNLSSLELGDSALYFCASSVGPNEQFFGPGTRLTVL.

The chain combines TRBV27 with TRBJ2-3, with D possibly being TRBD2 (5 bases). Germline CDR1 and CDR2: MNHEY and SMNVEV (reference sequence). The V end was cut by 5 bases, the J end by 0 bases, with 12 bases between. The CDR3 covers 15 residues. The CDR3 nucleotides read TGTGCCAGCAGTCCTCGGAGGATCAGCACAGATACGCAGTATTTT. It translates to CASSPRRISTDTQYF.

CDR3 in amino acids: CASSLVGGTGELFF. The CDR3 DNA sequence: TGTGCCAGCAGCTTAGTAGGGGGCACCGGGGAGCTGTTTTTT. V usage is TRBV11-2 and J usage is TRBJ2-2; perhaps TRBD1 as D (6 bases). This CDR3 has 14 amino acids. Trimming left V 1 base short and J 4 bases short, with 7 bases between. The V gene's germline CDR1 is SGHAT and CDR2 FQNNGV.

The chain joins TRBV2 to TRBJ2-1; no clear D. CDR1 is SNHLY, CDR2 FYNNEI, per germline. Trimming stripped 3 bases from V and 4 bases from J, with 10 bases between. The CDR3 has 14 residues. The CDR3 DNA reads TGTGCCAGCAGTGATTCCTCCGGGTACAATGAGCAGTTCTTC. Its translation is CASSDSSGYNEQFF. Full variable domain (missing parts from reference TRBV2 and TRBJ2-1): EPEVTQTPSHQVTQMGQEVILRCVPISNHLYFYWYRQILGQKVEFLVSFYNNEISEKSEIFDDQFSVERPDGSNFTLKIRSTKLEDSAMYFCASSDSSGYNEQFFGPGTRLTVL.

The rearrangement joins TRBV28 to TRBJ1-2; 7 bases agree with TRBD1. Germline V gene data show CDR1 as MDHEN and CDR2 as SYDVKM. The junction had 4 bases not matched to a gene; V was cut back by 5 bases and J by 4 bases. CDR3 length: 13 residues. The CDR3 nucleotides read TGTGCCAGCAGTATCGACAGGGCCTATGGCTACACCTTC. It encodes CASSIDRAYGYTF.

The rearrangement links TRBV27 to TRBJ2-1; TRBD2 matches at 7 bases. This CDR3 has 13 residues. Germline V CDR1 and CDR2: MNHEY, SMNVEV (reference sequence). V trimming: 8 bases; J trimming: 7 bases; junction bases outside the gene matches: 8. CDR3: CASSLGGKNEQFF. CDR3 DNA sequence: TGTGCCAGCTCGCTGGGAGGGAAGAATGAGCAGTTCTTC.

This rearrangement joins TRBV7-2 to TRBJ2-7, with D possibly being TRBD1 or TRBD2 (5 bases each). Germline V gene lookup returns CDR1 SGHTA and CDR2 FQGNSA. The CDR3 spans 15 residues. V lost 3 bases, J lost 0 bases, and 12 bases lay in between. As DNA, the CDR3 is TGTGCCAGCAGCTTTCTCTCCGGGACCTCCTACGAGCAGTACTTC. Amino acid sequence: CASSFLSGTSYEQYF.

This clone occurred a few times. The chain has TRBV7-9 and TRBJ2-2, with a weak D call TRBD1 (5 bases). Germline CDR1 SEHNR, CDR2 FQNEAQ (reference sequence). The CDR3 totals 16 residues. Trimming cost V 3 bases and J 3 bases, with 14 bases left between them. CDR3 protein: CASSLVGVVYTGELFF. In DNA, the CDR3 is TGTGCCAGCAGCTTGGTAGGGGTGGTTTACACCGGGGAGCTGTTTTTT. Together with reference TRBV7-9 and TRBJ2-2, the CDR3 gives the full variable domain: DTGVSQNPRHKITKRGQNVTFRCDPISEHNRLYWYRQTLGQGPEFLTYFQNEAQLEKSRLLSDRFSAERPKGSFSTLEIQRTEQGDSAMYLCASSLVGVVYTGELFFGEGSRLTVL.

The chain carries TRBV2 and TRBJ1-4; 7 bases fit TRBD1. Germline trimming cut 3 bases from V and 0 bases from J; bases unmatched to any gene: 7. This CDR3 region has 17 residues. CDR1 SNHLY and CDR2 FYNNEI come from the germline V gene. The CDR3 nucleotides are TGTGCCAGCAGTGAGTACAGGGGACTTGCAACTAATGAAAAACTGTTTTTT. Amino acid sequence: CASSEYRGLATNEKLFF.

The chain uses TRBV14 and TRBJ2-7, with D tentatively TRBD1 (6 bases). V was clipped by 2 bases and J by 7 bases, with 18 bases between them. This CDR3 has 15 residues. Germline V lookup: CDR1 SGHDN, CDR2 FVKESK. CDR3 coding DNA: TGTGCCAGCAGCCAAAAACGCAGGGGCCCTTGGGAGCAGTACTTC. This encodes CASSQKRRGPWEQYF.

The V and J genes are TRBV29-1 and TRBJ2-1, with TRBD1 matching 9 bases. Germline V gene sequence: CDR1 SQVTM, CDR2 ANQGSEA. Losses at the gene ends were 1 base for V and 6 bases for J; bases not matched to a gene: 16. CDR3 length equals 18 residues. This CDR3 is CSVEGDRELSGGVNEQFF. The CDR3 coding sequence is TGCAGCGTTGAAGGGGACAGGGAGCTTAGCGGAGGGGTCAATGAGCAGTTCTTC.

The sample holds one count of this clone. The chain links TRBV7-6 to TRBJ2-5; D call uncertain. The CDR3 covers 15 residues. Trimming shortened V by 5 bases and J by 4 bases, and 17 bases separated the two germline ends. Germline V gene lookup returns CDR1 SGHVS and CDR2 FNYEAQ. CDR3 sequence reads: CASSRSRTGSETQYF. CDR3 sequence (DNA): TGTGCCAGCAGCCGCTCCCGGACGGGTTCAGAGACCCAGTACTTC.